The clone carrying this T cell receptor (beta chain) was seen just once. The antigen is unknown. The sample comes from a study of cytomegalovirus exposure and HLA in healthy donors. Overall study context: In an earlier analysis, around 100 million unique TCR beta sequences were found from some 180 million T cells.

V was clipped by 1 base and J by 7 bases; unmatched bases: 14. Germline loops: CDR1 SGHDT, CDR2 YYEEEE. The CDR3 length is 19 residues. This PCR relied on a set of 60 Vbeta primers and 13 Jbeta primers. The assay was immunoSEQ multiplex PCR, and TCRdb's table has in-frame clones only and misses some. The sample includes some 190,000 clones, 77% of them seen just once. Study observations and caveats: A later analysis reportedly found fewer N-insertions in an Asian-associated ancestry cluster than the roughly 670-donor mean. Association of a missense DCLRE1C variant with TCR beta V- and J-gene trimming was reported in a later analysis.

This clonotype originated in a man aged 18 to 30 in good health and CMV-seronegative. Sequencing was performed on PBMCs. This rearrangement joins TRBV5-6 to TRBJ2-1, with 13 nucleotides matching TRBD2. In DNA form, the CDR3 reads TGTGCCAGCAGCTTGATGTTTCGGCGGACTAGCGGGGGTTTTAATGAGCAGTTCTTC. Its protein is CASSLMFRRTSGGFNEQFF.